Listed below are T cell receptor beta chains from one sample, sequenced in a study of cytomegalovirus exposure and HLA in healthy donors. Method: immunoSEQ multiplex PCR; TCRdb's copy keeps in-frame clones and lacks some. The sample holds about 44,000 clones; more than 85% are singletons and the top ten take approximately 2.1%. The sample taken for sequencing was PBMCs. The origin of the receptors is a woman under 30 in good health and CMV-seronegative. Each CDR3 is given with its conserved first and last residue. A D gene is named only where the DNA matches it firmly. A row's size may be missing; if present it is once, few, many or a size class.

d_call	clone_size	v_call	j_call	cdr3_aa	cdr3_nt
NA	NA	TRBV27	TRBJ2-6	CASKSSGANVLTF	TGTGCCAGCAAGAGCTCTGGGGCCAACGTCCTGACTTTC
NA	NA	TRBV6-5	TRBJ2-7	CASSYVGGAAYEQYF	TGTGCCAGCAGTTACGTGGGGGGGGCGGCCTACGAGCAGTACTTC
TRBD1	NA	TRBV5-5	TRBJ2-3	CASSLRDSYTDTQYF	TGTGCCAGCAGCCTAAGGGACAGCTACACAGATACGCAGTATTTT
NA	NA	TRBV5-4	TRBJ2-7	CASSLGSSYEQYF	TGTGCCAGCAGCTTGGGTTCGTCCTACGAGCAGTACTTC
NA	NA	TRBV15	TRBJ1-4	CATSSRDNEKLFF	TGTGCCACCAGCAGCAGGGATAATGAAAAACTGTTTTTT
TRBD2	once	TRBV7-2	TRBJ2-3	CASSLVFGGASGDTQYF	TGTGCCAGCAGCTTAGTTTTCGGGGGGGCTTCTGGAGATACGCAGTATTTT
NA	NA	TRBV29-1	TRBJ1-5	CSVLDGVNQPQHF	TGCAGCGTGCTAGACGGGGTCAATCAGCCCCAGCATTTT
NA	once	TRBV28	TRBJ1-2	CASSSRTARRYGYTF	TGTGCCAGCAGTTCACGGACAGCCCGACGCTATGGCTACACCTTC
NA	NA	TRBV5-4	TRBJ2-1	CASSLDQGGYNEQFF	TGTGCCAGCAGCTTGGATCAGGGTGGTTACAATGAGCAGTTCTTC
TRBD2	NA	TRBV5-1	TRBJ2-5	CASSPGLAGLQETQYF	TGCGCCAGCAGCCCTGGACTAGCGGGGCTTCAAGAGACCCAGTACTTC
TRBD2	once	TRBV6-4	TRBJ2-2	CASSDREGGGELFF	TGTGCCAGCAGTGACCGGGAGGGCGGCGGGGAGCTGTTTTTT
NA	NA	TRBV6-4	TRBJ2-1	CASSEGGGGLDEQFF	TGTGCCAGCAGTGAGGGGGGCGGGGGCCTCGATGAGCAGTTCTTC
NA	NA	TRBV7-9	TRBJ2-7	CASSFALGHSYEQYF	TGTGCCAGCAGCTTTGCCTTGGGGCATTCCTACGAGCAGTACTTC
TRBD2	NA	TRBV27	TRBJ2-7	CASRGVGLAAYEQYF	TGTGCCAGCAGAGGTGTGGGACTAGCCGCCTACGAGCAGTACTTC
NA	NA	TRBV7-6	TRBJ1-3	CASSSGEGSSGNTIYF	TGTGCCAGCAGCTCCGGGGAAGGCAGCTCTGGAAACACCATATATTTT
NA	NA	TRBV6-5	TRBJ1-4	CASSAGRSNEKLFF	TGTGCCAGCAGTGCAGGGCGTTCTAATGAAAAACTGTTTTTT
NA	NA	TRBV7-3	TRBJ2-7	CASSFSASSYEQYF	TGTGCCAGCAGCTTTAGCGCCTCCTCCTACGAGCAGTACTTC
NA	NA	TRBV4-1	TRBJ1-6	CASSQEPGGRGNSPLHF	TGCGCCAGCAGCCAAGAGCCGGGGGGGAGGGGTAATTCACCCCTCCACTTT
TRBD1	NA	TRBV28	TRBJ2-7	CASRPFRRDRGHEQYF	TGTGCCAGCAGACCTTTCCGTCGGGACAGGGGACACGAGCAGTACTTC
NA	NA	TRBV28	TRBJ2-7	CATYTESDRRPYEQYF	TGTGCCACCTACACTGAATCAGACAGGAGACCCTACGAGCAGTACTTC